What follows is one TCR beta chain and its context. The target of this receptor is not known. Base qualities are not provided; no much larger clone lies one nucleotide away. Collaborating institutions collected whole blood in K2EDTA tubes following their own protocols. Collaborator samples were shipped for TCRbeta analysis as frozen whole blood, isolated PBMCs, or DNA extracted from either sample type. The record originates from a study of blood T cell repertoires in COVID-19 (dated by TCRdb to between 2020 and 2021). Regarding the research as a whole: Collaborator samples came from the United States, Italy and Spain and covered acute and convalescent phases of COVID-19. Nearly every sample came with metadata listing a de-identified subject ID, COVID-19 status, age in years and sex. Where available, HLA class I and class II types were obtained from metadata supplied by the sample provider rather than from assay-based typing. Samples were obtained from the ongoing ImmuneRACE study (first 160 participants) and from 950 to 1,500 subjects provided by 6 global collaborators. The repertoires were made available in a free public database intended to serve as a resource for research on the immune response to SARS-CoV-2. The prospective study material was composed of cDNA or gDNA derived from T cells, B-cell-depleted T cells, or PBMCs. Deeply sampled blood TCRbeta repertoires from subjects exposed to, actively infected with, or recovered from COVID-19 were included in the dataset. Overall study outcomes, separate from this receptor: The quantity of clinical and demographic metadata differed by source and by participant and was supplied without curation.

CDR3 length: 14 amino acids, cysteine to phenylalanine. This entry keeps only the CDR3 DNA: 42 bases, framed from base 1. Compared with germline, V lacks 7 bases and J lacks 5 bases; bases without a gene match: 7. The germline V gene yields MGHDK for CDR1 and SYGVNS for CDR2. TCRbeta CDR3 regions were amplified from genomic DNA using the immunoSEQ Assay, a bias-controlled multiplex PCR. The original pipeline was this. Within the assay, amplification of reference gene primers was used to estimate how many nucleated cells each sample contained. To quantify the absolute abundance of each unique TCRbeta CDR3 rearrangement, sequence reads were collapsed and filtered. For each sample, productive Simpson clonality was calculated by taking the square root of Simpson's diversity index across productive rearrangements. The source is immuneACCESS, and TCRdb retained only in-frame sequences with V and J called. Part of the clones is not carried over; for the studies checked, unresolved V genes explain less than half of this, and the remainder is unexplained. V and J calls and clone size are those listed in that table; D and trimming were worked out from the DNA. In all, the sample holds approximately 120,000 clones, and roughly 79% of those were seen once. The top ten clones comprise roughly 25% of the sample.

This sequence was found in a human donor in a cohort sampled during active COVID-19. In this chain, TRBV25-1 is recombined with TRBJ2-1; TRBD1 matches 8 bases in the middle. The sequencing input was peripheral blood. The DNA sequence is given as TGTGCCAGCACCCAAGGACAGGGACACAATGAGCAGTTCTTC. This gives the protein CASTQGQGHNEQFF. With the rest looked up from the reference TRBV25-1 and TRBJ2-1 genes rather than sequenced, the full variable domain is EADIYQTPRYLVIGTGKKITLECSQTMGHDKMYWYQQDPGMELHLIHYSYGVNSTEKGDLSSESTVSRIRTEHFPLTLESARPSHTSQYLCASTQGQGHNEQFFGPGTRLTVL.